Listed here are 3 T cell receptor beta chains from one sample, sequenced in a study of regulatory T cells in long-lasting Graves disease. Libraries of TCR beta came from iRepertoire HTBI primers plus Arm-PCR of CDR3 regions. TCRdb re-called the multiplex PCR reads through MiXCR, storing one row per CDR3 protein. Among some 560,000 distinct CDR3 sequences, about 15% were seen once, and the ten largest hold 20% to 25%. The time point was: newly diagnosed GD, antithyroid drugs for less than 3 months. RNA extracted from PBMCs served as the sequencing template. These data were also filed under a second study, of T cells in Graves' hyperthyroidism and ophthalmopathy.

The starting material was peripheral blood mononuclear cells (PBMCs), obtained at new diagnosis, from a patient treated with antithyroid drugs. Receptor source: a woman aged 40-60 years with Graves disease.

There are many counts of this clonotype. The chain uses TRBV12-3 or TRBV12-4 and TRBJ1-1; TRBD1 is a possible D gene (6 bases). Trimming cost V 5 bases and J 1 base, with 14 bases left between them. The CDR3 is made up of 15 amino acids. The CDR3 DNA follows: TGTGCCAGCAGTACCTTCAGGGGAGGGAACACTGAAGCTTTCTTT. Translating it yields CASSTFRGGNTEAFF.

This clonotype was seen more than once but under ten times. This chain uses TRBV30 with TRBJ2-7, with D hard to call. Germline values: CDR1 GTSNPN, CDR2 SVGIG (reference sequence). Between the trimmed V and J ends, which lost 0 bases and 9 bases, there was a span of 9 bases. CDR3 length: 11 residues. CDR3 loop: CAWSVLSGQYF. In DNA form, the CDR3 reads TGTGCCTGGAGTGTTTTATCGGGGCAGTACTTC.

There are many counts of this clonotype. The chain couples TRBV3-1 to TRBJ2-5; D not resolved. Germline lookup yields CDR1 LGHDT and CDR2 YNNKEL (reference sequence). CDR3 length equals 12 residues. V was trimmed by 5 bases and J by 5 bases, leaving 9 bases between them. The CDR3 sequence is CASSLNMETQYF. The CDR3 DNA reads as TGTGCCAGCAGCTTAAACATGGAGACCCAGTACTTC.